This paragraph covers one T cell receptor beta chain sequence. No antigen is known for it. These data originate in a study of OX40 agonist ivuxolimab in advanced cancers. For the study at large: Ivuxolimab was administered intravenously to patients at 0.01 to 10 mg/kg every 2 weeks.

Germline lookup yields CDR1 SNHLY and CDR2 FYNNEI. This CDR3 contains 16 residues. V was trimmed by 2 bases and J by 1 base, leaving 12 bases between them. Blood specimens came from baseline, cycle 4 day 1, and cycle 7 day 1. Findings of the study overall: Near-lowest levels of clonal expansion characterized partial responders at 0.1-3.0 mg/kg.

Sequencing used immunoSEQ multiplex PCR; TCRdb keeps in-frame clones, though not all of them. The table has about 46,000 clones, 82% seen once; the top ten hold more than 1.5%. The specimen comprised CD4+ or CD8+ T cells sorted from blood, sampled in a trial of the OX40 agonist ivuxolimab. The clonotype comes from an adult with an advanced solid tumor such as melanoma, head and neck, liver or kidney cancer. This sequence joins TRBV2 and TRBJ1-5; no clear D gene. CDR3 DNA: TGTGCCAGCAGTGAATTGAGAGGAGGGAGCAATCAGCCCCAGCATTTT. It yields the protein CASSELRGGSNQPQHF.